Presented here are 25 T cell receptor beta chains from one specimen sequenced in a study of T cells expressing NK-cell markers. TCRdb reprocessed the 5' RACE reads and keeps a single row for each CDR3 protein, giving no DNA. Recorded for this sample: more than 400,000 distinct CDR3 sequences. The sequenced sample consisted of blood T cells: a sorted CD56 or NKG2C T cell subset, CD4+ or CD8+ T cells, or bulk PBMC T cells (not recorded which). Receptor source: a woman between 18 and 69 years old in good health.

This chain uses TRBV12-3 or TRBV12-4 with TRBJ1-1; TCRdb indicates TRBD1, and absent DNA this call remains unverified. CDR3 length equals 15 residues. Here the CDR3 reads CASSSRTGGNTEAFF.

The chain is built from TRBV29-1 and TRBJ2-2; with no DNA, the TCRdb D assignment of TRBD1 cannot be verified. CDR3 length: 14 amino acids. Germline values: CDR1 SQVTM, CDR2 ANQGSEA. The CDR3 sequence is CSARTGVNTGELFF.

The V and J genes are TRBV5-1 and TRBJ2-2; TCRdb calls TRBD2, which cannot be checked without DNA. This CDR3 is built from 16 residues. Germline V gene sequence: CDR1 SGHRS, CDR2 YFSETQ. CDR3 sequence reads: CASSWILAGGTGELFF.

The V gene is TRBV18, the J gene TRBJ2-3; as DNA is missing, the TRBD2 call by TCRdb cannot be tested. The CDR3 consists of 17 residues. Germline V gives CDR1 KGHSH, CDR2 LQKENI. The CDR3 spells CASSPTFLGPSTDTQYF.

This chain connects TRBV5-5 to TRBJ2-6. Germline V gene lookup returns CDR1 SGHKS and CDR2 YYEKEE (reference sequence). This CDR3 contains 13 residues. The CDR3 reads CASETSGANVLTF. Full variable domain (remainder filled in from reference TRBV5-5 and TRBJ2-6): DAGVTQSPTHLIKTRGQQVTLRCSPISGHKSVSWYQQVLGQGPQFIFQYYEKEERGRGNFPDRFSARQFPNYSSELNVNALLLGDSALYLCASETSGANVLTFGAGSRLTVL.

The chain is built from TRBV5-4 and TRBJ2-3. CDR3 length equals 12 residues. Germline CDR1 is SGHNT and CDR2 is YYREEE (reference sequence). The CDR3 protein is CASGMSTDTQYF.

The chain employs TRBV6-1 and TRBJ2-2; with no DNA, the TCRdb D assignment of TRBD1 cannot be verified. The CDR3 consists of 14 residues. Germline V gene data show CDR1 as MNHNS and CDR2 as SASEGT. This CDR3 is CASGRDSLTGELFF.

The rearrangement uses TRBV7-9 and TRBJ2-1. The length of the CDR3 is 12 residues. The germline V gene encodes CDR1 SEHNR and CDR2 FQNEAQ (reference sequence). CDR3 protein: CASSTRYNEQFF.

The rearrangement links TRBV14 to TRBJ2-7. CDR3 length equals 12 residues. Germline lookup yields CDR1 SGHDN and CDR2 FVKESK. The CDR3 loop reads CASSQGHYEQYF.

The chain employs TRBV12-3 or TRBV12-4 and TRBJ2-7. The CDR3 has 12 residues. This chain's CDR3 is CASSFRPYEQYF.

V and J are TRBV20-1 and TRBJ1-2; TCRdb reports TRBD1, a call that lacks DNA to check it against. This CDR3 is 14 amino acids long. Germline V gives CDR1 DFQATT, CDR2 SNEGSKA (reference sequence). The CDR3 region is CSARDPGQVYGYTF.

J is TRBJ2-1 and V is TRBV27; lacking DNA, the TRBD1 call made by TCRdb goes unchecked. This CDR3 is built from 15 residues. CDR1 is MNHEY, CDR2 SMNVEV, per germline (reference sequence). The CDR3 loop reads CASSSRVLGDNEQFF.

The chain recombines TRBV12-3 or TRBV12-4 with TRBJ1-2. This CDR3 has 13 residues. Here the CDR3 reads CASSLFADYGYTF.

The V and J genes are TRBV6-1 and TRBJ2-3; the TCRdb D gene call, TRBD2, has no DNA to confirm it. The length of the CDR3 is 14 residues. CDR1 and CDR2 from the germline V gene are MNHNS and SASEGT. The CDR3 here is CASSSGRMADTQYF.

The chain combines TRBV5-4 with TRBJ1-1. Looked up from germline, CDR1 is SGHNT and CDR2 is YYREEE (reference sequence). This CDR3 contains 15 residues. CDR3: CASSSPTSMNTEAFF.

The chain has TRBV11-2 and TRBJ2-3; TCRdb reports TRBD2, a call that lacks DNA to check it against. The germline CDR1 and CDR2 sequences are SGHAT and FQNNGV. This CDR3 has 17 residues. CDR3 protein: CASSPSPGTRLADTQYF.

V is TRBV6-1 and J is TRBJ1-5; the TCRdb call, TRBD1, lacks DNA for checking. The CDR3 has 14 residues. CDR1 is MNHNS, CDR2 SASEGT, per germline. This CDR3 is CASRGADFNQPQHF.

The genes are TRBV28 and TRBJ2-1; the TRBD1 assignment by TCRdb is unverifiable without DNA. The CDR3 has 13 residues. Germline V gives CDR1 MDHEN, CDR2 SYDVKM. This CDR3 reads CASLGSLLTEQFF. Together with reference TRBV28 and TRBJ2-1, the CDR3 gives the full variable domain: DVKVTQSSRYLVKRTGEKVFLECVQDMDHENMFWYRQDPGLGLRLIYFSYDVKMKEKGDIPEGYSVSREKKERFSLILESASTNQTSMYLCASLGSLLTEQFFGPGTRLTVL.

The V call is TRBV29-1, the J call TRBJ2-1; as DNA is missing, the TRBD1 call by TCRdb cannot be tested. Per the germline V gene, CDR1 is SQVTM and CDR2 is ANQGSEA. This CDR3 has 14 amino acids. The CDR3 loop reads CSVLGQGGNNEQFF.

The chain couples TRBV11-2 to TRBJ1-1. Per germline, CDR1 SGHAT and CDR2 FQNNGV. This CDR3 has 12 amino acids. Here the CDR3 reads CASSLDGTEAFF.

The CDR3 spells CASSSPTSGSWVGETQYF. V usage is TRBV11-2 and J usage is TRBJ2-5; checking the TCRdb D call of TRBD2 is not possible without DNA. Germline V lookup: CDR1 SGHAT, CDR2 FQNNGV. This CDR3 is built from 18 residues.

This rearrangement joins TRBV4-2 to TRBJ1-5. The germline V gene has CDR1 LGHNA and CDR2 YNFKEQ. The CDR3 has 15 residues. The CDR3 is CASSQAGEGDQPQHF.

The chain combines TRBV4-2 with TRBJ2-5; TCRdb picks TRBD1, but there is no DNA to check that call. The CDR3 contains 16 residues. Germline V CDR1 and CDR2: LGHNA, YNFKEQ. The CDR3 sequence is CASSQEGGTVQETQYF.

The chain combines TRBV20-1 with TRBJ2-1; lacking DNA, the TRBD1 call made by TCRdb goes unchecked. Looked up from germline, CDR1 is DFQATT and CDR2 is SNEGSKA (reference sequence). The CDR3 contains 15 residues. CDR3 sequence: CSAREGVHRRNEQFF.

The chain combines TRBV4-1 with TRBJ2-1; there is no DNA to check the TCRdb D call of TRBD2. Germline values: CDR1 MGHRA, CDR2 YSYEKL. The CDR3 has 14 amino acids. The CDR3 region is CASSQRGGANEQFF.